This TCR beta chain was found in a study of blood T cell repertoires in COVID-19. Turning to the study itself: Collection of acute and convalescent COVID-19 samples took place in the United States, Italy and Spain.

In this sample, this clone turned up once. Clones were sequenced by immunoSEQ multiplex PCR, and TCRdb holds only the in-frame ones, with some missing. The data contain about 57,000 clones, around 80% of them singletons. Sequenced material: peripheral blood. This receptor was taken from a woman aged 80 or over with acute or convalescent COVID-19.

CDR3 DNA: TGCGCCAGCAGCTTGGTCAGGGGGCCCCAAGGATCTGGGGCCAACGTCCTGACTTTC. This encodes CASSLVRGPQGSGANVLTF. The rearrangement joins TRBV5-1 to TRBJ2-6; 8 bases align to TRBD1. The trim removed 0 bases at V and 1 base at J, leaving 9 bases unmatched. This CDR3 comprises 19 residues. The V gene's germline CDR1 is SGHRS and CDR2 YFSETQ.